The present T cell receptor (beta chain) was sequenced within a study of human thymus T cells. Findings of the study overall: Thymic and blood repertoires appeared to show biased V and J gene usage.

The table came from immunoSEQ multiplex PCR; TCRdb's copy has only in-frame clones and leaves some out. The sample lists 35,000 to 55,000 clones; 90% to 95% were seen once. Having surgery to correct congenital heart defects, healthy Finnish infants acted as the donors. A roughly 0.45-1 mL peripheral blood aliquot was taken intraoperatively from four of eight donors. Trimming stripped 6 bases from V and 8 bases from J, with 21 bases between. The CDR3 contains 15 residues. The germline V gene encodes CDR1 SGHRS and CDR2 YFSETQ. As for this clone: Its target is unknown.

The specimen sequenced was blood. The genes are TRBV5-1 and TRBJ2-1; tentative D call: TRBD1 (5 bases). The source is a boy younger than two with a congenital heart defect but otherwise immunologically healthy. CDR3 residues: CASTKGVPANHEQFF. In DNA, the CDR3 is TGCGCCAGCACGAAAGGGGTTCCCGCCAACCATGAGCAGTTCTTC.